Shown below are 8 T cell receptor beta chains from a single sample sequenced in a study of Tregs in tolerant kidney transplant recipients. Related graft donors supplied nonmyeloablative bone marrow transplants, and mixed chimerism was transient. Assay: immunoSEQ multiplex PCR; the TCRdb copy retains only in-frame clones and omits some. Of roughly 20,000 clones listed, approximately 84% are singletons. The specimen was CD8+ T cells from blood (PBMCs), collected 6 months after the transplant. These receptors came from a human patient who received a combined kidney and bone marrow transplant. Some T cells may have come from the graft donor.

J is TRBJ2-6 and V is TRBV13, with 11 nucleotides matching TRBD2. The germline CDR1 and CDR2 sequences are PRHDT and FYEKMQ (reference sequence). With 5 bases clipped from V and 0 bases from J, the junction kept 6 bases outside the gene matches. CDR3 size: 18 residues. The CDR3 DNA is TGTGCCAGCAGCAGTACGACTAGCGGGATCTCTGGGGCCAACGTCCTGACTTTC. Translating it yields CASSSTTSGISGANVLTF.

The V call is TRBV9, the J call TRBJ2-3, with 7 bases identical to TRBD2. Germline V gene data show CDR1 as SGDLS and CDR2 as YYNGEE. The CDR3 sequence is 15 residues long. Trimming took 0 bases from V and 2 from J; bases not matched to a gene: 3. CDR3 DNA: TGTGCCAGCAGCGTAGGGGGACTACCCACAGATACGCAGTATTTT. It is translated as CASSVGGLPTDTQYF. Full variable domain (missing parts from reference TRBV9 and TRBJ2-3): DSGVTQTPKHLITATGQRVTLRCSPRSGDLSVYWYQQSLDQGLQFLIQYYNGEERAKGNILERFSAQQFPDLHSELNLSSLELGDSALYFCASSVGGLPTDTQYFGPGTRLTVL.

The J gene is TRBJ1-2, the V gene TRBV27; 9 bases map to TRBD1. V shed 5 bases, J shed 7 bases, and the junction held 2 bases outside the gene matches. CDR1 and CDR2 from the germline V gene are MNHEY and SMNVEV (reference sequence). This CDR3 is 12 amino acids long. The CDR3 is CASSGTGIGYTF. The CDR3 DNA follows: TGTGCCAGCAGTGGGACAGGGATTGGCTACACCTTC.

The chain combines TRBV7-2 with TRBJ1-3, with D hard to call. CDR3 length: 14 amino acids. With 1 base removed from V and 1 base from J, the gap between germline ends came to 5 bases. Germline V lookup: CDR1 SGHTA, CDR2 FQGNSA. The CDR3 is CASSLVTSGNTIYF. For the CDR3, the DNA is TGTGCCAGCAGCTTAGTGACATCTGGAAACACCATATATTTT.

This clone was detected a few times. The V gene is TRBV19, the J gene TRBJ1-5; possibly TRBD1 for D (5 bases). The CDR3 is 17 residues long. Trimming took off 6 bases at V and 3 bases at J, with 21 bases between the two ends. CDR1 is LNHDA, CDR2 SQIVND, per germline (reference sequence). The CDR3: CASRVAGWVRVNQPQHF. The CDR3 coding sequence is TGTGCCAGTAGGGTGGCAGGATGGGTCAGGGTCAATCAGCCCCAGCATTTT.

V and J are TRBV15 and TRBJ2-3, with 7 bases identical to TRBD1. CDR1 and CDR2 (germline): LNHNV, YYDKDF (reference sequence). V trimming: 4 bases; J trimming: 1 base; junction bases outside the gene matches: 8. The length of the CDR3 is 16 residues. In DNA, the CDR3 is TGTGCCACCAGCATACCCAACAGGGGAGGCACAGATACGCAGTATTTT. It translates to CATSIPNRGGTDTQYF.

On this clone: Other nucleotide sequences from this sample produce the same CDR3. The chain combines TRBV28 with TRBJ1-6, with 8 bases fitting TRBD1. The CDR3 covers 18 residues. Per the germline V gene, CDR1 is MDHEN and CDR2 is SYDVKM. V dropped 2 bases and J dropped 5; count of bases not matched to a gene: 11. CDR3: CASSLTAGGGINNSPLHF. CDR3 nucleotides: TGTGCCAGCAGTTTAACGGCAGGGGGCGGAATAAATAATTCACCCCTCCACTTT.

V gene TRBV9 combines with J gene TRBJ2-3; the match to TRBD2 covers 7 bases. The CDR3 runs 15 residues. Trimming removed 2 bases from V and 2 bases from J; junction bases left unmatched: 5. Germline V gene sequence: CDR1 SGDLS, CDR2 YYNGEE. CDR3 sequence (DNA): TGTGCCAGCAGCGTTTCGGGACTATCCACAGATACGCAGTATTTT. Translating it yields CASSVSGLSTDTQYF.